This T cell receptor beta chain was sequenced for a study of Graves' ophthalmopathy and Graves' hyperthyroidism. About the research overall: Blood was drawn at initial diagnosis, before any treatment.

RNA transcripts were the source from which TCR beta CDR3 regions were amplified. An opening RT-PCR round employed HTBI primers and preceded a second-round multiplex PCR. TCRdb re-derived calls from the multiplex PCR reads in MiXCR, one entry per CDR3 protein. The sample lists about 740,000 distinct CDR3 sequences, approximately 40% seen once, with about 40% in the top ten. Ophthalmopathy in the donors was of moderate-to-severe activity, with CAS ≥3, NOSPECS ≥4 and duration under 3 months. The PBMCs had their origin in roughly 9.4 ml of fresh peripheral blood. Germline CDR1 SNHLY, CDR2 FYNNEI. This CDR3 contains 15 residues. Trimming removed 5 bases from V and 9 bases from J; junction bases left unmatched: 7. This clonotype was recorded many times.

This sequence joins TRBV2 and TRBJ1-4, with 12 bases identical to TRBD1. This clonotype originated in an adult man with Graves' ophthalmopathy. Material: peripheral blood. The CDR3 sequence: CASSPRGTGGKKLFF. CDR3 DNA sequence: TGTGCCAGCAGTCCACGGGGGACAGGGGGCAAAAAACTGTTTTTT.